The entry below describes one TCR beta chain. The antigen remains undetermined. The data originate from a study of T cell repertoires in cytomegalovirus infection. TCRdb processed the reads anew with MiXCR; each CDR3 protein has one entry. The sample holds 650,000 to 900,000 distinct CDR3 sequences; about 28% are singletons and the top ten take over 10%. Notes on the study in general: HLA-C-restricted TCR beta clonotypes specific for CMV led the ex vivo response. Public TCR beta family frequency separated CMV-and-HLA carriers, including in an independent cohort.

V gave up 0 bases and J gave up 3 bases, with 10 bases separating them. The CDR3 is made up of 15 amino acids. From germline, CDR1 is LGHNA and CDR2 YNFKEQ. The sequence was collected from a human donor in good health (CMV status not recorded). Some clones in this sample may be carry-over from other donors' samples. The sample consisted of cultured CD8+ T cells from PBMCs, taken from culture after CMV antigen stimulation. The V call is TRBV4-2, the J call TRBJ2-3; D call uncertain. Written as DNA, the CDR3 is TGTGCCAGCAGCCAAGATCTTACGGTAACAGATACGCAGTATTTT. Protein sequence: CASSQDLTVTDTQYF.